Below, one TCR beta chain is given with its context. A much larger clone lies a single base off, so this may be a read error. The sample comes from a study of blood T cells in healthy people across ages. The CDR3 covers 12 residues. Per the germline V gene, CDR1 is SQVTM and CDR2 is ANQGSEA. Then a second PCR, running about 6 to 12 cycles, was carried out with a sample-barcoded 5' primer and a J-beta primer mix. Each CDR3 protein is one row after TCRdb ran MiXCR on the 5' RACE reads. The sample shows around 2 million distinct CDR3 sequences, approximately 40% of them seen only once. Source material: blood. This TCR was recovered from a human donor in good health. The chain couples TRBV29-1 to TRBJ2-7; D may be TRBD1 (6 bases). CDR3 DNA sequence: TGCAGCGCTATAGGGGGTTCCTACGAGCTGTACTTC. Its translation is CSAIGGSYELYF.